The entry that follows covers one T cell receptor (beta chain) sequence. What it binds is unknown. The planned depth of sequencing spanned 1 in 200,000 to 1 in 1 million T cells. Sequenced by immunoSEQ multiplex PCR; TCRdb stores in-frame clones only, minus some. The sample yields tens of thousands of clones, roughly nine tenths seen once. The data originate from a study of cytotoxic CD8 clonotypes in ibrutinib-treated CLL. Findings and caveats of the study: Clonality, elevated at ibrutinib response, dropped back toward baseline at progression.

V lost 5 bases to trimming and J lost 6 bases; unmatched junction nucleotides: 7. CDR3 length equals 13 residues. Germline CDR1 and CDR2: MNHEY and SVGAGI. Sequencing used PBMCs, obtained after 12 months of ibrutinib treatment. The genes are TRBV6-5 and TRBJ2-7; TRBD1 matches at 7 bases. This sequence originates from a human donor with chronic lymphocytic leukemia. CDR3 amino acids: CASSLVTGREQYF. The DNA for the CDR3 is TGTGCCAGCAGTCTTGTGACAGGGCGCGAGCAGTACTTC.